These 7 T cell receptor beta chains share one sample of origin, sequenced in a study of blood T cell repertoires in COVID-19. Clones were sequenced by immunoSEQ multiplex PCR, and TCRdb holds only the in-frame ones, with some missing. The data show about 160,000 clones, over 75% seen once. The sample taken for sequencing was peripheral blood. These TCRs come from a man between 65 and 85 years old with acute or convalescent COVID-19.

CDR3 nucleotide sequence: TGTGCCAGTAGTAATACAGGGTTTTTCACAGATACGCAGTATTTT. It is translated as CASSNTGFFTDTQYF. The chain has TRBV19 and TRBJ2-3, with D possibly being TRBD1 (6 bases). The germline V gene has CDR1 LNHDA and CDR2 SQIVND (reference sequence). This CDR3 spans 15 amino acids. V shed 4 bases and J shed 2 bases, with 13 bases lying between them.

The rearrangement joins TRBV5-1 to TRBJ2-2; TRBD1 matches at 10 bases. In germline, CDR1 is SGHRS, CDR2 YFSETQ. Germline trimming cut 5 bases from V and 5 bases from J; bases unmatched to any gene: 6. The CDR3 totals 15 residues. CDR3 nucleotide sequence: TGCGCCAGCAGGACGACAGGGGGCGATACCGGGGAGCTGTTTTTT. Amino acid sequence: CASRTTGGDTGELFF.

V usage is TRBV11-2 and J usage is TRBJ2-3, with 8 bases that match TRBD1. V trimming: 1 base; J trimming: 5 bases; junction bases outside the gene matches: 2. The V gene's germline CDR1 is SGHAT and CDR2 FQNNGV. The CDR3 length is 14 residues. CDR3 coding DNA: TGTGCCAGCAGCTTAGGGACAGGGTTAGATACGCAGTATTTT. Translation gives CASSLGTGLDTQYF.

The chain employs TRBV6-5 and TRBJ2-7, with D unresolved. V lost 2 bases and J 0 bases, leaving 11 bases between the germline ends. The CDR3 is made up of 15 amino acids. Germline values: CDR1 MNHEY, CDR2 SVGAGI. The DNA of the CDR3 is TGTGCCAGCAGTTACAGCCAGGCGAGCTCCTACGAGCAGTACTTC. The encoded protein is CASSYSQASSYEQYF.

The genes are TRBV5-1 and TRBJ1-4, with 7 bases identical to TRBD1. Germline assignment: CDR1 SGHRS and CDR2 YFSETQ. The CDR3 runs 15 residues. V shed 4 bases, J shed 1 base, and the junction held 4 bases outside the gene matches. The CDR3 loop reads CASSTRDRTNEKLFF. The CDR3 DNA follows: TGCGCCAGCAGCACACGGGACAGAACTAATGAAAAACTGTTTTTT. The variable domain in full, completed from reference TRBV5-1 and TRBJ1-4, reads KAGVTQTPRYLIKTRGQQVTLSCSPISGHRSVSWYQQTPGQGLQFLFEYFSETQRNKGNFPGRFSGRQFSNSRSEMNVSTLELGDSALYLCASSTRDRTNEKLFFGSGTQLSVL.

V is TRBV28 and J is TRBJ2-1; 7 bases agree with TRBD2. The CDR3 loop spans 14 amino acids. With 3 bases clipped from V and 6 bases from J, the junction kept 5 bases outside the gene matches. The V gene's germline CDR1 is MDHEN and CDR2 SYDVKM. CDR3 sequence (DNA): TGTGCCAGCAGTTTTGCGGGAGCCATCAATGAGCAGTTCTTC. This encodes CASSFAGAINEQFF.

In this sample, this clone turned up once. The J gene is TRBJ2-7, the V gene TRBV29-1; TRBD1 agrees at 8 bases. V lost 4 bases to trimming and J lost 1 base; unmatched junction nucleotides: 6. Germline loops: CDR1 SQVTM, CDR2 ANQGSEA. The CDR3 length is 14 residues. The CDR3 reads CSVARTGMSYEQYF. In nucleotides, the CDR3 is TGCAGCGTTGCTCGGACAGGGATGTCCTACGAGCAGTACTTC.